The entry that follows covers one TCR beta chain sequence. As yet, its antigen is unknown. The sample originates from a study of OX40 agonist ivuxolimab in advanced cancers. Findings and limits, study-wide: More expanded clones were found, on average, in CD8+ than in CD4+ T cells.

Only in-frame clones appear in the TCRdb table, and some are missing; sequencing was by immunoSEQ multiplex PCR. The sample lists around 50,000 clones, 81% occurring once. Losses at the gene ends were 2 bases for V and 3 bases for J; bases not matched to a gene: 0. Germline V CDR1 and CDR2: SEHNR, FQNEAQ (reference sequence). The CDR3 sequence is 13 residues long. This sequence was found in an adult with an advanced solid tumor such as melanoma, head and neck, liver or kidney cancer. V is TRBV7-9 and J is TRBJ1-1; 7 bases line up with TRBD1. Sample: CD4+ or CD8+ T cells sorted from blood, taken in a trial of the OX40 agonist ivuxolimab. CDR3 protein: CASSLTGDTEAFF. The CDR3 nucleotides are TGTGCCAGCAGCTTAACAGGGGACACTGAAGCTTTCTTT.